The 25 T cell receptor beta chains below all came from one sample that was sequenced in a study of control samples from healthy donors and cancer patients. The table came from immunoSEQ multiplex PCR; TCRdb's copy has only in-frame clones and leaves some out. This sample has 50,000 or so clones, with about 96% found just once. The sample taken for sequencing was blood. Receptor source: a woman under 30 in good health.

This chain uses TRBV5-6 with TRBJ1-3, with D hard to call. The CDR3 length is 16 residues. Trimming shortened V by 3 bases and J by 0 bases, and 13 bases separated the two germline ends. Germline lookup yields CDR1 SGHDT and CDR2 YYEEEE. The CDR3 region is CASSYWGANSGNTIYF. The CDR3 bases are TGTGCCAGCAGCTACTGGGGTGCCAACTCTGGAAACACCATATATTTT. Complete variable domain (other parts from reference TRBV5-6 and TRBJ1-3): DAGVTQSPTHLIKTRGQQVTLRCSPKSGHDTVSWYQQALGQGPQFIFQYYEEEERQRGNFPDRFSGHQFPNYSSELNVNALLLGDSALYLCASSYWGANSGNTIYFGEGSWLTVV.

J is TRBJ1-2 and V is TRBV6-2 or TRBV6-3; no definite D call. CDR3 length equals 14 residues. Germline lookup yields CDR1 MNHEY and CDR2 SVGEGT. Trimming shortened V by 6 bases and J by 2 bases, and 13 bases separated the two germline ends. This CDR3 reads CASSPPGLNYGYTF. DNA of the CDR3: TGTGCCAGCAGCCCTCCGGGCCTAAACTATGGCTACACCTTC.

The chain links TRBV5-1 to TRBJ1-2; unclear D gene. V dropped 0 bases and J dropped 2 bases, with 5 bases sitting between them. In germline, CDR1 is SGHRS, CDR2 YFSETQ. The CDR3 runs to 13 residues. CDR3 in DNA: TGCGCCAGCAGCTTGGAACCAAACTATGGCTACACCTTC. Protein sequence: CASSLEPNYGYTF.

J is TRBJ2-7 and V is TRBV18; D is possibly TRBD1 (6 bases). This CDR3 is built from 15 residues. The germline V gene encodes CDR1 KGHSH and CDR2 LQKENI. V lost 2 bases and J 1 base, leaving 12 bases between the germline ends. As DNA, the CDR3 is TGTGCCAGCTCACCATCAGGGGCGCGGTCCTACGAGCAGTACTTC. Amino acids: CASSPSGARSYEQYF.

This chain uses TRBV5-1 with TRBJ1-1; D gene ambiguous. Germline V lookup: CDR1 SGHRS, CDR2 YFSETQ. This CDR3 has 16 residues. V lost 0 bases, J lost 0 bases, and 12 bases lay in between. The CDR3 loop is CASSLAAVRMNTEAFF. CDR3 nucleotide sequence: TGCGCCAGCAGCTTGGCGGCAGTAAGAATGAACACTGAAGCTTTCTTT.

V is TRBV20-1 and J is TRBJ2-7; 7 positions agree with TRBD1. Germline CDR1 and CDR2: DFQATT and SNEGSKA (reference sequence). Losses at the gene ends were 3 bases for V and 7 bases for J; bases not matched to a gene: 6. There are 12 residues in the CDR3. Here the CDR3 reads CSASTGEREQYF. The CDR3 DNA is TGCAGTGCTAGTACAGGGGAGAGGGAGCAGTACTTC.

The chain is built from TRBV28 and TRBJ1-1; TRBD1 matches at 7 bases. In germline, CDR1 is MDHEN, CDR2 SYDVKM. The CDR3 sequence is 15 residues long. Trimming at V came to 6 bases and at J to 6 bases, leaving 13 bases not matched to a gene. The CDR3 DNA follows: TGTGCCAGCAGGACATTTACAGGGGAGAGGGCTGAAGCTTTCTTT. It is translated as CASRTFTGERAEAFF.

This clone was observed a single time. V is TRBV6-5 and J is TRBJ2-7; unclear D gene. V gave up 0 bases and J gave up 5 bases, with 5 bases separating them. The length of the CDR3 is 12 residues. Germline V CDR1 and CDR2: MNHEY, SVGAGI. The CDR3 nucleotides are TGTGCCAGCAGTTACTCTACCAACGAGCAGTACTTC. Translated: CASSYSTNEQYF.

The rearrangement links TRBV3-1 (or the pseudogene TRBV3-2) to TRBJ1-2; the match to TRBD1 covers 8 bases. The CDR3 covers 13 residues. Trimming at V came to 3 bases and at J to 8 bases, leaving 5 bases not matched to a gene. The germline gives CDR1 LGHDT, CDR2 YNNKEL (reference sequence). In DNA form, the CDR3 reads TGTGCCAGCAGCCATGGACAGGGAACGGGCTACACCTTC. Its protein is CASSHGQGTGYTF.

The genes are TRBV5-1 and TRBJ1-3; D is ambiguous. V was shortened by 1 base and J by 5 bases, with 13 bases between the two germline ends. Germline CDR1 is SGHRS and CDR2 is YFSETQ. The CDR3 runs 15 residues. DNA for the CDR3: TGCGCCAGCAGCTTGTCAGGCCGCGACCGAAACACCATATATTTT. Its protein is CASSLSGRDRNTIYF.

This clone has only one observation. The J gene is TRBJ2-5, the V gene TRBV18; D not certain. The V end was cut by 3 bases, the J end by 1 base, with 6 bases between. The CDR3 totals 13 residues. CDR1 and CDR2 from the germline V gene are KGHSH and LQKENI. The CDR3 coding sequence is TGTGCCAGCTCACCTTTGGGCCAAGAGACCCAGTACTTC. Translation: CASSPLGQETQYF.

The V and J genes are TRBV27 and TRBJ2-1, with TRBD1 identical over 7 bases. Germline V gives CDR1 MNHEY, CDR2 SMNVEV (reference sequence). The CDR3 covers 15 residues. V lost 5 bases to trimming and J lost 2 bases; unmatched junction nucleotides: 6. The CDR3 loop reads CASSKRQGTYNEQFF. Written as DNA, the CDR3 is TGTGCCAGCAGTAAAAGACAGGGAACCTACAATGAGCAGTTCTTC.

The chain couples TRBV11-3 to TRBJ2-1; TRBD1 is a possible D gene (6 bases). This CDR3 contains 16 residues. V was clipped by 5 bases and J by 7 bases, with 21 bases between them. The germline V gene has CDR1 SGHNT and CDR2 YENEEA. CDR3 bases: TGTGCCAGCAGCCAAAGGGGGACGGGGTTAAAGAATGAGCAGTTCTTC. Translated: CASSQRGTGLKNEQFF.

Turning to this clone: Other nucleotide sequences from this sample produce the same CDR3. The chain uses TRBV6-1 and TRBJ2-7; D possibly corresponds to TRBD2 (6 bases). The V and J ends lost 3 bases and 7 bases respectively, with 19 bases between them. The CDR3 totals 15 residues. Germline assignment: CDR1 MNHNS and CDR2 SASEGT. As DNA, the CDR3 is TGTGCCAGCAGTGAGGCAAGGAGGGGAAGGGGAGAGCAGTACTTC. It encodes CASSEARRGRGEQYF.

The chain employs TRBV7-9 and TRBJ2-6, with 8 bases fitting TRBD1. In germline, CDR1 is SEHNR, CDR2 FQNEAQ (reference sequence). Trimming took 4 bases from V and 1 from J; bases not matched to a gene: 3. The length of the CDR3 is 16 residues. The CDR3 nucleotides read TGTGCCAGCAGCTCCCGACAGGGGTCTGGGGCCAACGTCCTGACTTTC. This encodes CASSSRQGSGANVLTF.

The chain employs TRBV29-1 and TRBJ1-4, with D unclear. The CDR3 covers 13 residues. V was clipped by 5 bases and J by 0 bases, with 7 bases between them. Germline V gene lookup returns CDR1 SQVTM and CDR2 ANQGSEA. CDR3 sequence: CSVRAATNEKLFF. The CDR3 DNA follows: TGCAGCGTTCGGGCAGCAACTAATGAAAAACTGTTTTTT.

The rearrangement uses TRBV3-1 (or the pseudogene TRBV3-2) and TRBJ2-7; 11 positions match TRBD2. The CDR3 is 15 amino acids. Germline V lookup: CDR1 LGHDT, CDR2 YNNKEL (reference sequence). Losses at the gene ends were 4 bases for V and 2 bases for J; bases not matched to a gene: 4. The CDR3, as DNA: TGTGCCAGCAGCCTGGGACTAGCGGCAACCTACGAGCAGTACTTC. This encodes CASSLGLAATYEQYF.

The J gene is TRBJ1-1, the V gene TRBV11-1; 7 bases agree with TRBD1. This CDR3 region has 14 residues. CDR1 and CDR2 (germline): SGHAT, FQDESV (reference sequence). Germline trimming cut 0 bases from V and 4 bases from J; bases unmatched to any gene: 2. The CDR3: CASSLAEGATEAFF. The CDR3 DNA sequence: TGTGCCAGCAGCTTAGCGGAGGGGGCCACTGAAGCTTTCTTT.

The CDR3 sequence: CASSQGWGGGDQETQYF. The DNA for the CDR3 is TGTGCCAGCAGCCAAGGTTGGGGCGGGGGAGACCAAGAGACCCAGTACTTC. The J gene is TRBJ2-5, the V gene TRBV3-1 (or the pseudogene TRBV3-2); TRBD2 aligns across 7 bases. With V trimmed by 1 base and J by 0 bases, 8 bases remained unmatched. The CDR3 covers 17 residues. CDR1 and CDR2 from the germline V gene are LGHDT and YNNKEL (reference sequence).

This clone was detected only once. The chain is built from TRBV28 and TRBJ2-1, with D hard to call. The CDR3 loop spans 14 amino acids. Trimming took off 7 bases at V and 2 bases at J, with 12 bases between the two ends. In germline, CDR1 is MDHEN, CDR2 SYDVKM. The chain's CDR3 is CASKPAKTYNEQFF. The CDR3 nucleotides are TGTGCCAGCAAGCCCGCTAAAACCTACAATGAGCAGTTCTTC.

The genes are TRBV4-1 and TRBJ2-5, with 9 bases aligning to TRBD1. J was trimmed by 5 bases and V by 3 bases; bases with no gene match: 13. This CDR3 has 17 residues. Looked up from germline, CDR1 is MGHRA and CDR2 is YSYEKL. CDR3 protein: CASSHRQGVLGWETQYF. In nucleotides, the CDR3 is TGCGCCAGCAGCCACAGACAGGGGGTATTAGGTTGGGAGACCCAGTACTTC.

V is TRBV6-2 or TRBV6-3 and J is TRBJ2-3; D is ambiguous. With 2 bases removed from V and 2 bases from J, the gap between germline ends came to 5 bases. CDR3 length: 13 residues. The germline V gene has CDR1 MNHEY and CDR2 SVGEGT. The CDR3 spells CASSYKVTDTQYF. As DNA, the CDR3 is TGTGCCAGCAGTTACAAGGTCACAGATACGCAGTATTTT.

The V gene is TRBV9, the J gene TRBJ1-2, with 8 bases identical to TRBD1. V was clipped by 3 bases and J by 2 bases; unmatched bases: 6. Germline CDR1 is SGDLS and CDR2 is YYNGEE. There are 15 residues in the CDR3. The CDR3 DNA follows: TGTGCCAGCAGCGCCAGGACAGGGATCAACTATGGCTACACCTTC. Translated: CASSARTGINYGYTF.

V and J are TRBV7-8 and TRBJ1-6; tentatively, D is TRBD1 (5 bases). Trimming pared 5 bases from V and 7 bases from J, leaving 15 bases between. Germline V gene data show CDR1 as SGHVS and CDR2 as FQNEAQ. CDR3 length equals 15 residues. CDR3 DNA sequence: TGTGCCAGCAGCATAAAGACGGCAGGGAATTCACCCCTCCACTTT. It translates to CASSIKTAGNSPLHF.

The genes are TRBV2 and TRBJ1-2; D is unresolved. The V gene's germline CDR1 is SNHLY and CDR2 FYNNEI. The V end lost 9 bases, the J end lost 0 bases, and 20 bases lay between the germline ends. This CDR3 comprises 16 residues. In DNA, the CDR3 is TGTGCCAGTCAACCCCTGGGCGGGATAGCTAACTATGGCTACACCTTC. Translated: CASQPLGGIANYGYTF.